One TCR beta chain is described in this entry. Participant age was roughly 18 to 90 years, and participants resided in about two dozen US areas. Assignments of participants to cohorts depended upon their own reported clinical history. The data stem from a study of blood T cell repertoires in COVID-19. Germline V gene data show CDR1 as GTSNPN and CDR2 as SVGIG (reference sequence). The CDR3 has 13 residues. Trimming took 1 base from V and 5 from J, leaving 9 bases between them. Original data processing: By means of reference gene primer amplification, nucleated cell counts were estimated. Produced via immunoSEQ multiplex PCR; TCRdb's table is partial and in-frame only. V and J calls and clone size are as listed in that table; D and trimming were resolved from the DNA. The sample records around 420,000 clones, approximately 88% being singletons.

Sequenced: PBMCs or T cells enriched from blood (not recorded which). V usage is TRBV30 and J usage is TRBJ1-5, with unresolved D. This sequence originates from a woman aged 40-49 years with acute COVID-19. This CDR3 reads CAWSERGYQPQHF. The CDR3 nucleotides read TGTGCCTGGAGTGAGAGAGGATATCAGCCCCAGCATTTT.